The present T cell receptor beta chain was sequenced within a study of cytomegalovirus exposure and HLA in healthy donors. The CDR3 is 15 amino acids. Trimming stripped 3 bases from V and 3 bases from J, with 15 bases between. Germline CDR1 MNHEY, CDR2 SMNVEV (reference sequence). Primers for the PCR totalled 60 Vbeta and 13 Jbeta. This table comes from immunoSEQ multiplex PCR, and its TCRdb copy is limited to in-frame clones, with some not included. The table records over 150,000 clones, 80% to 90% of them present only once. Sequencing was carried out using PBMCs. V and J are TRBV27 and TRBJ2-7; maybe TRBD1 (6 bases). The origin of this receptor is a woman in her fifties or sixties in good health and CMV-seronegative. CDR3 region: CASSLSGQLFYEQYF. The CDR3 coding sequence is TGTGCCAGCAGTTTGTCCGGACAGCTCTTCTACGAGCAGTACTTC.